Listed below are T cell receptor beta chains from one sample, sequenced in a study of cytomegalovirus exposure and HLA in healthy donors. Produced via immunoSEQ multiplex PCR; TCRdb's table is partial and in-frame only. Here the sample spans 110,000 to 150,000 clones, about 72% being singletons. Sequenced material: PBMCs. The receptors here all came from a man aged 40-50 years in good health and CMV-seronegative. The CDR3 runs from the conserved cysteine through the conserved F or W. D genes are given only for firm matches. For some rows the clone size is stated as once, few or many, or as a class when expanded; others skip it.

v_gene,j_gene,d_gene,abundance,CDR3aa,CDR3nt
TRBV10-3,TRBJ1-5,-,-,CAISGTASNQPQNF,TGTGCCATCAGTGGGACAGCTAGCAATCAGCCCCAGAATTTT
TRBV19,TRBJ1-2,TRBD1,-,CASSMISGTGANYGYTF,TGTGCCAGTAGTATGATTTCCGGGACAGGGGCGAACTATGGCTACACCTTC
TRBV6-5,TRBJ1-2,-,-,CASSPQTETYYGYTF,TGTGCCAGCAGTCCCCAGACAGAGACTTACTATGGCTACACCTTC
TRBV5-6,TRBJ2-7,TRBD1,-,CASSFKGGVPREQYF,TGTGCCAGCAGCTTTAAAGGGGGCGTCCCCCGCGAGCAGTACTTC
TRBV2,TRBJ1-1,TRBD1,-,CASSEFGTGGWDTEAFF,TGTGCCAGCAGTGAGTTTGGGACAGGGGGCTGGGACACTGAAGCTTTCTTT
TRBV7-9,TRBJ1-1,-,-,CASSHLGQVSNTEAFF,TGTGCCAGCAGCCACTTGGGGCAGGTATCGAACACTGAAGCTTTCTTT
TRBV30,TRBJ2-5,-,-,CAWGGSQETQYF,TGTGCCTGGGGAGGAAGCCAAGAGACCCAGTACTTC
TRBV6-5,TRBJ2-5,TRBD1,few,CASTPFTGGSETQYF,TGTGCCAGCACCCCATTCACAGGGGGCTCAGAGACCCAGTACTTC
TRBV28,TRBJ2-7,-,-,CASSLTSYEQYF,TGTGCCAGCAGCCTTACTAGCTACGAGCAGTACTTC
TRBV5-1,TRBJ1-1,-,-,CASSRDRTTEAFF,TGCGCCAGCAGCCGCGACAGAACCACTGAAGCTTTCTTT
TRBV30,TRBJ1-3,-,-,CAWSVLSSGNTIYF,TGTGCCTGGAGTGTCCTGAGCTCTGGAAACACCATATATTTT
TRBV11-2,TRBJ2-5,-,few,CASSLGYGQETQYF,TGTGCCAGCAGCTTAGGGTACGGCCAAGAGACCCAGTACTTC
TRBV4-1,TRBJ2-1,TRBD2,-,CASSHGSGASYNEQFF,TGCGCCAGCAGCCACGGTAGCGGGGCATCCTACAATGAGCAGTTCTTC
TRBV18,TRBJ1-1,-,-,CASSPQGLNAEAFF,TGTGCCAGCTCACCTCAGGGCTTGAACGCTGAAGCTTTCTTT
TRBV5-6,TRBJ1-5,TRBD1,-,CASSFGTGYNQPQHF,TGTGCCAGCAGCTTCGGGACAGGATACAATCAGCCCCAGCATTTT
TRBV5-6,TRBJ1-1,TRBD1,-,CASSVPTGPNTEAFF,TGTGCCAGCAGCGTTCCGACAGGGCCGAACACTGAAGCTTTCTTT
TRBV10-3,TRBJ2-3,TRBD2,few,CAISGGEGPDTQYF,TGTGCCATCAGTGGGGGGGAGGGTCCAGATACGCAGTATTTT
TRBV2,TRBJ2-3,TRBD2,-,CAKPGGGTSGSDTQYF,TGTGCCAAACCCGGAGGGGGGACTAGCGGTTCAGATACGCAGTATTTT
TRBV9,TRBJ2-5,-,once,CASSVLGGETQYF,TGTGCCAGCAGCGTCCTAGGGGGAGAGACCCAGTACTTC
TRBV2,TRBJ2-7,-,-,CASSPTYEQYF,TGTGCCAGTAGTCCAACCTACGAGCAGTACTTC
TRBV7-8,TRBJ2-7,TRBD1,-,CASSFSGTAYEQYF,TGTGCCAGCAGCTTTTCCGGGACAGCTTACGAGCAGTACTTC
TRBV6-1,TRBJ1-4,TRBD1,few,CASSADRDEKLFF,TGTGCCAGCAGTGCGGACAGGGATGAAAAACTGTTTTTT
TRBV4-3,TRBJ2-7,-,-,CASSQVLSSSYEQYF,TGCGCCAGCAGCCAAGTATTATCCAGCTCCTACGAGCAGTACTTC
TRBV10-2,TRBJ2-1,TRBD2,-,CASTGRLARDEQFF,TGCGCCAGCACTGGGCGACTAGCACGGGATGAGCAGTTCTTC
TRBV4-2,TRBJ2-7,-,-,CASSQDLGHFYEQYF,TGTGCCAGCAGCCAAGATCTGGGACACTTCTACGAGCAGTACTTC
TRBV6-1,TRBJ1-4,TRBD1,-,CASSESGGGEKLFF,TGTGCCAGCAGTGAATCAGGGGGTGGTGAAAAACTGTTTTTT
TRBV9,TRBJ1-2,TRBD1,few,CASSRTGSYGYTF,TGTGCCAGCAGTAGGACAGGCTCCTATGGCTACACCTTC
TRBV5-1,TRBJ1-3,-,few,CASSYELGNTIYF,TGCGCCAGCAGCTACGAACTTGGAAACACCATATATTTT
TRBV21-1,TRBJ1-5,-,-,CASHGGRISNQPQHF,TGTGCCAGCCACGGCGGGCGTATTAGCAATCAGCCCCAGCATTTT
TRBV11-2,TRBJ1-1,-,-,CASSQSSGAVTEAFF,TGTGCCAGCAGCCAATCTAGCGGGGCCGTCACTGAAGCTTTCTTT
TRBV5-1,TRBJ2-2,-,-,CASSPNGRSNTGELFF,TGCGCCAGCAGCCCCAACGGCAGGTCGAACACCGGGGAGCTGTTTTTT
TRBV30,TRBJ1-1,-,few,CAQGQGVTEAFF,TGTGCCCAAGGCCAGGGTGTCACTGAAGCTTTCTTT
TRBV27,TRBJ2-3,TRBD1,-,CASSHGQGDTDTQYF,TGTGCCAGCAGTCACGGACAGGGAGACACAGATACGCAGTATTTT
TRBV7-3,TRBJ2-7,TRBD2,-,CASSRSSGGTYEQYF,TGTGCCAGCAGCCGTTCTAGCGGGGGTACCTACGAGCAGTACTTC
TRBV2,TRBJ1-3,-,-,CASSPGHSGNTIYF,TGTGCCAGCAGTCCGGGACACTCTGGAAACACCATATATTTT
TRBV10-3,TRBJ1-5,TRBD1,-,CAISEDRGNQPQNF,TGTGCCATCAGTGAAGACAGGGGCAATCAGCCCCAGAATTTT
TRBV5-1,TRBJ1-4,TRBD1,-,CASSGDSQNEKLFF,TGCGCCAGCAGCGGGGACAGCCAGAATGAAAAACTGTTTTTT
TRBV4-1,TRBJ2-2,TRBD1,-,CASSQVEPGQGTGELFF,TGCGCCAGCAGCCAAGTAGAACCGGGACAGGGGACCGGGGAGCTGTTTTTT
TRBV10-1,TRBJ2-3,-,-,CASSDNMYTQYF,TGCGCCAGCAGTGACAACATGTATACGCAGTATTTT
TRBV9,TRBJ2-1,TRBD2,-,CASSTGLAGVEQFF,TGTGCCAGCAGCACCGGACTAGCGGGAGTCGAGCAGTTCTTC
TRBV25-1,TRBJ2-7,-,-,CASSVPGSNHEQYF,TGTGCCAGCAGCGTCCCGGGGTCTAATCACGAGCAGTACTTC
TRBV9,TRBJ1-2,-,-,CASSASGTPNYGYTF,TGTGCCAGCAGCGCCTCAGGGACTCCCAACTATGGCTACACCTTC
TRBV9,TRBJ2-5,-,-,CASSATSSEETQYF,TGTGCCAGCAGCGCGACAAGTTCCGAAGAGACCCAGTACTTC
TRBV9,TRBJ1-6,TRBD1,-,CASSVEWTGGGSPLHF,TGTGCCAGCAGCGTAGAATGGACAGGGGGAGGGTCACCCCTCCACTTT
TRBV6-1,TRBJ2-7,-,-,CASSVSPGTPTMGIYEQYF,TGTGCCAGCAGTGTTTCGCCCGGGACACCAACCATGGGAATCTACGAGCAGTACTTC
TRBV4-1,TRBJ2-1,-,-,CASSQVRAGLYNEQFF,TGCGCCAGCAGCCAAGTTCGGGCGGGGTTGTACAATGAGCAGTTCTTC
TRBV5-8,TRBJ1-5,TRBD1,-,CASSTGQGSYQPQHF,TGTGCCAGCAGCACAGGACAGGGTTCTTATCAGCCCCAGCATTTT
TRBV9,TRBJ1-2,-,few,CASSVGGGGYTF,TGTGCCAGCAGCGTAGGAGGGGGAGGCTACACCTTC
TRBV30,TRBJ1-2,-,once,CAWNRPPGNYGYTF,TGTGCCTGGAACCGACCCCCCGGGAACTATGGCTACACCTTC
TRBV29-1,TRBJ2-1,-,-,CSVEDPLRRVKYNEQFF,TGCAGCGTTGAAGATCCTCTACGGCGGGTCAAATACAATGAGCAGTTCTTC
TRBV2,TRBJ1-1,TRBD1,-,CASSTRTGNTEAFF,TGTGCCAGCAGTACACGGACAGGGAACACTGAAGCTTTCTTT
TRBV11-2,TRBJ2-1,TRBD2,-,CASSHREGSYNEQFF,TGTGCCAGCAGCCATCGGGAGGGCTCCTACAATGAGCAGTTCTTC
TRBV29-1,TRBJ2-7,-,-,CSVSRQGYEQYF,TGCAGCGTTTCGCGGCAGGGATACGAGCAGTACTTC
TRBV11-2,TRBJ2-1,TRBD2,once,CASRTSVYNEQFF,TGTGCCAGCAGGACTAGCGTATACAATGAGCAGTTCTTC
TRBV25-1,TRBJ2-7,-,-,CASSGGRESYEQYF,TGTGCCAGCAGTGGAGGACGGGAATCCTACGAGCAGTACTTC
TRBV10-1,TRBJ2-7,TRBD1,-,CASSEFGDPTGIYEQYF,TGCGCCAGCAGTGAATTTGGGGATCCGACAGGGATCTACGAGCAGTACTTC
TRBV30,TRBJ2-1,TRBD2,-,CAWRRRLAGVFSFNEQFF,TGTGCCTGGAGACGGAGACTAGCGGGAGTCTTTAGCTTCAATGAGCAGTTCTTC